Each of the 7 T cell receptor beta chains below was sequenced from the same sample in a study of OX40 agonist ivuxolimab in advanced cancers. Sequencing used immunoSEQ multiplex PCR; TCRdb keeps in-frame clones, though not all of them. The sample records around 76,000 clones, 85% to 90% being singletons. The specimen was CD4+ or CD8+ T cells sorted from blood, collected in a trial of the OX40 agonist ivuxolimab. The source of these receptors is an adult with an advanced solid tumor such as melanoma, head and neck, liver or kidney cancer.

The chain couples TRBV18 to TRBJ1-5; D is perhaps TRBD1 (6 bases). The CDR3 runs 15 residues. Germline V lookup: CDR1 KGHSH, CDR2 LQKENI. With 6 bases removed from V and 4 bases from J, the gap between germline ends came to 16 bases. CDR3 sequence (DNA): TGTGCCAGCTCGCCAACAGGGAGGTCTAATCAGCCCCAGCATTTT. Encoded protein: CASSPTGRSNQPQHF.

J is TRBJ1-2 and V is TRBV5-1, with a tentative D call TRBD1 (6 bases). With 0 bases removed from V and 2 bases from J, the gap between germline ends came to 17 bases. The length of the CDR3 is 17 residues. From germline, CDR1 is SGHRS and CDR2 YFSETQ. CDR3: CASSLDLGHPVNYGYTF. The CDR3 DNA is TGCGCCAGCAGCTTGGATCTGGGACACCCTGTCAACTATGGCTACACCTTC.

This clone was observed a few times. This chain uses TRBV29-1 with TRBJ2-3, with D possibly matching TRBD1 (5 bases). This CDR3 comprises 13 residues. V lost 5 bases to trimming and J lost 0 bases, with 9 bases between them. Germline CDR1 is SQVTM and CDR2 is ANQGSEA. This CDR3 reads CSVLTASTDTQYF. CDR3 coding DNA: TGCAGCGTTCTGACAGCCAGCACAGATACGCAGTATTTT.

The chain combines TRBV19 with TRBJ1-5; 9 bases agree with TRBD1. Trimming cost V 5 bases and J 5 bases; bases outside gene matches: 1. The CDR3 loop spans 13 amino acids. Germline-derived CDR1 and CDR2 are LNHDA and SQIVND (reference sequence). CDR3 in amino acids: CASSGTGHQPQHF. The CDR3 nucleotides read TGTGCCAGTAGTGGGACAGGGCATCAGCCCCAGCATTTT.

This chain connects TRBV5-1 to TRBJ2-7; 16 positions match TRBD2. J gave up 4 bases and V 0 bases, and 1 base lay outside the gene matches. The CDR3 covers 16 residues. CDR1 is SGHRS, CDR2 YFSETQ, per germline. The CDR3 loop reads CASSLAGLAGGYEQYF. For the CDR3, the DNA is TGCGCCAGCAGCTTGGCGGGACTAGCGGGAGGGTACGAGCAGTACTTC.

This sequence joins TRBV19 and TRBJ1-5, with D perhaps matching TRBD1 (5 bases). CDR1 is LNHDA and CDR2 is SQIVND in the germline V gene (reference sequence). Trimming took off 10 bases at V and 7 bases at J, with 17 bases between the two ends. CDR3 length: 13 amino acids. The CDR3 DNA follows: TGTGCCACTAGCCCTGGGGCTTGGCAGCCCCAGCATTTT. Encoded protein: CATSPGAWQPQHF.

This chain links TRBV19 with TRBJ2-2; TRBD1 aligns across 7 bases. This CDR3 is built from 17 residues. The trim removed 1 base at V and 0 bases at J, leaving 5 bases unmatched. The germline V gene has CDR1 LNHDA and CDR2 SQIVND (reference sequence). Here the CDR3 DNA reads TGTGCCAGTAGTATAGGGTGGACAGGTGCGAACACCGGGGAGCTGTTTTTT. This sequence encodes CASSIGWTGANTGELFF.